Listed below are T cell receptor beta chains from one sample, sequenced in a study of radiotherapy plus CTLA-4 blockade in lung cancer. Profiling relied on immunoSEQ multiplex PCR, and the TCRdb table lists in-frame clones only, not all of them. The sample lists around 42,000 clones, roughly 65% occurring once. Specimen: peripheral blood, collected from a patient treated with radiotherapy plus ipilimumab. The receptor source for this set is a human donor with non-small cell lung cancer who had a partial response to radiotherapy plus ipilimumab. The CDR3 runs from the conserved cysteine through the conserved F or W. A D gene is named only where the DNA matches it firmly. Clone size is given for some rows only: seen once, a few or many times, or a class if the clone is expanded.

J: TRBJ1-1
V: TRBV27
D: NA
size: NA
DNA: TGTGCCGCAAGGAGTTTCGGGGAAGCTTTCTTT
CDR3: CAARSFGEAFF

J: TRBJ1-3
V: TRBV6-1
D: NA
size: NA
DNA: TGTGCCAGCAGTGTAGGGCAGGGGAACACCATATATTTT
CDR3: CASSVGQGNTIYF

J: TRBJ2-1
V: TRBV30
D: NA
size: few
DNA: TGTGCCTGGACGGGGGTGGTAATTTACAATGAGCAGTTCTTC
CDR3: CAWTGVVIYNEQFF

J: TRBJ2-5
V: TRBV2
D: NA
size: NA
DNA: TGTGCCAGCAGGAGTCTGCTAGAGACCCAGTACTTC
CDR3: CASRSLLETQYF

J: TRBJ1-2
V: TRBV11-2
D: NA
size: NA
DNA: TGTGCCAGCAGCTTAGAGCTCTATTCGGGCTACACCTTC
CDR3: CASSLELYSGYTF

J: TRBJ1-2
V: TRBV6-5
D: NA
size: NA
DNA: TGTGCCAGCACGGAGAATTGGGGGCCTAACTATGGCTACACCTTC
CDR3: CASTENWGPNYGYTF

J: TRBJ2-1
V: TRBV5-6
D: NA
size: few
DNA: TGTGCCAGCAGCTTCTCCGATGAGCAGTTCTTC
CDR3: CASSFSDEQFF

J: TRBJ1-4
V: TRBV6-1
D: NA
size: NA
DNA: TGTGCCAGCAGTGTTCGGGGATTATCTAATGAAAAACTGTTTTTT
CDR3: CASSVRGLSNEKLFF

J: TRBJ2-3
V: TRBV5-4
D: TRBD2
size: NA
DNA: TGTGCCAGCTCCCTGGCGGGAGGGTCGGATACGCAGTATTTT
CDR3: CASSLAGGSDTQYF

J: TRBJ1-4
V: TRBV19
D: NA
size: medium-sized
DNA: TGTGCCAGTAGGAGAGCTGCAACTAATGAAAAACTGTTTTTT
CDR3: CASRRAATNEKLFF

J: TRBJ2-7
V: TRBV28
D: TRBD1
size: many
DNA: TGTGCCAGCAGTTTGGATCAACTGGGACAGGGCGCCTACGAGCAGTACTTC
CDR3: CASSLDQLGQGAYEQYF

J: TRBJ2-5
V: TRBV27
D: TRBD2
size: NA
DNA: TGTGCCAGCAGTTTATCCCCTAGCGGACAAGAGACCCAGTACTTC
CDR3: CASSLSPSGQETQYF

J: TRBJ1-3
V: TRBV5-1
D: NA
size: NA
DNA: TGCGCCAGCAGCTTAAGCGGGGACGGCGGAAACACCATATATTTT
CDR3: CASSLSGDGGNTIYF

J: TRBJ2-5
V: TRBV5-1
D: NA
size: once
DNA: TGCGCCAGCAGCAAAAGGGGCGTGGAGACCCAGTACTTC
CDR3: CASSKRGVETQYF

J: TRBJ1-1
V: TRBV13
D: TRBD1
size: once
DNA: TGTGCCAGCAGCCGGGGGGGACAGGGAGGGACTGAAGCTTTCTTT
CDR3: CASSRGGQGGTEAFF

J: TRBJ2-1
V: TRBV7-2
D: NA
size: NA
DNA: TGTGCCAGCAGTGTTGAGGACTTCTACAATGAGCAGTTCTTC
CDR3: CASSVEDFYNEQFF

J: TRBJ2-7
V: TRBV5-1
D: TRBD2
size: NA
DNA: TGCGCCAGCAGCGGGGGACTAGCTGAGTACGAGCAGTACTTC
CDR3: CASSGGLAEYEQYF

J: TRBJ1-2
V: TRBV19
D: TRBD1
size: NA
DNA: TGTGCCAGTAGTATGACCGGGACAGCCGTGTTAATCGATGGCTACACCTTC
CDR3: CASSMTGTAVLIDGYTF

J: TRBJ2-3
V: TRBV7-9
D: TRBD1
size: few
DNA: TGTGCCAGCAGCCAAAGGACAGGGCCAGATACGCAGTATTTT
CDR3: CASSQRTGPDTQYF

J: TRBJ1-1
V: TRBV30
D: TRBD1
size: NA
DNA: TGTGCCTCAAGACAGGGGCCCCGGGAGCATGAAGCTTTCTTT
CDR3: CASRQGPREHEAFF

J: TRBJ2-7
V: TRBV7-3
D: TRBD1
size: NA
DNA: TGTGCCAGCAGCGTGCATCACCGCAGACAGGGGCCCTCCTACGAGCAGTACTTC
CDR3: CASSVHHRRQGPSYEQYF

J: TRBJ2-7
V: TRBV30
D: NA
size: NA
DNA: TGTGCCTGGAGTTTCGGGAGCTACGAGCAGTACTTC
CDR3: CAWSFGSYEQYF

J: TRBJ1-1
V: TRBV29-1
D: TRBD1
size: NA
DNA: TGCAGCGGACGTTCCGGGACAGGGGTAGGCACTGAAGCTTTCTTT
CDR3: CSGRSGTGVGTEAFF

J: TRBJ2-7
V: TRBV11-3
D: NA
size: NA
DNA: TGTGCCAGCAGCTTAGAACGGGAAGACGAGCAGTACTTC
CDR3: CASSLEREDEQYF

J: TRBJ2-7
V: TRBV18
D: TRBD1
size: NA
DNA: TGTGCCAGCTCACCACCGGGACAGGACTACGAGCAGTACTTC
CDR3: CASSPPGQDYEQYF

J: TRBJ1-2
V: TRBV29-1
D: NA
size: NA
DNA: TGCAGCGTTGACCCAGGGTCTCATGGCTACACCTTC
CDR3: CSVDPGSHGYTF

J: TRBJ1-2
V: TRBV10-3
D: NA
size: once
DNA: TGTGCCATCAGTGAGTCCCTAAGTTCCTACTATGGCTACACCTTC
CDR3: CAISESLSSYYGYTF

J: TRBJ2-7
V: TRBV9
D: NA
size: once
DNA: TGTGCCAGCAGCGCGAGGGTGGGGGGCGAGCAGTACTTC
CDR3: CASSARVGGEQYF

J: TRBJ2-5
V: TRBV7-3
D: TRBD2
size: NA
DNA: TGTGCCAGCAGCCGGGACGGCAGGCGGGAGGAGACCCAGTACTTC
CDR3: CASSRDGRREETQYF

J: TRBJ1-1
V: TRBV7-6
D: NA
size: NA
DNA: TGTGCCAGCAGCCTTTCCCGCGTTTGGACACCCGCTGAAGCTTTCTTT
CDR3: CASSLSRVWTPAEAFF

J: TRBJ2-5
V: TRBV5-4
D: NA
size: NA
DNA: TGTGCCAGCAGCTTTAAGTCAGGGCAAGAGACCCAGTACTTC
CDR3: CASSFKSGQETQYF

J: TRBJ1-1
V: TRBV6-6
D: NA
size: few
DNA: TGTGCCAGCATGCTAGGACAGATGAACACTGAAGCTTTCTTT
CDR3: CASMLGQMNTEAFF

J: TRBJ2-1
V: TRBV10-3
D: NA
size: NA
DNA: TGTGCCATCAGTGAGTCGGGCTTTAGCTCCTACAATGAGCAGTTCTTC
CDR3: CAISESGFSSYNEQFF

J: TRBJ1-1
V: TRBV5-6
D: TRBD1
size: few
DNA: TGTGCCAGCAGCTGGACAGGGCGCACTGAAGCTTTCTTT
CDR3: CASSWTGRTEAFF

J: TRBJ2-2
V: TRBV4-3
D: NA
size: NA
DNA: TGCGCCAGCAGCCAAGCGGACAGTTTCACCGGGGAGCTGTTTTTT
CDR3: CASSQADSFTGELFF

J: TRBJ2-2
V: TRBV7-3
D: NA
size: NA
DNA: TGTGCCAGCAGCTCCCACACCTCCGGGGAGCTGTTTTTT
CDR3: CASSSHTSGELFF

J: TRBJ2-2
V: TRBV7-9
D: TRBD1
size: NA
DNA: TGTGCCAGCAGCCCCGGACAGGGTAGGACCGGGGAGCTGTTTTTT
CDR3: CASSPGQGRTGELFF

J: TRBJ1-4
V: TRBV5-8
D: NA
size: NA
DNA: TGTGCCAGCAGCGTCAATCTGAGAGCGCCTAATGAAAAACTGTTTTTT
CDR3: CASSVNLRAPNEKLFF

J: TRBJ2-7
V: TRBV6-5
D: NA
size: NA
DNA: TGTGCCAGCAGTTACTCTGAGGGAATCGGGGAGCAGTACTTC
CDR3: CASSYSEGIGEQYF

J: TRBJ2-3
V: TRBV7-3
D: NA
size: few
DNA: TGTGCCAGCAGCTTCGGGGGGCCCTTGGCAGATACGCAGTATTTT
CDR3: CASSFGGPLADTQYF